This T cell receptor beta chain was recovered during a study of identical twins (dated by TCRdb to about 2016). Regarding the study in general: To test whether fetal clonotypes persist, the study used deep sequencing on TCR alpha and beta repertoires from monozygotic twins, unrelated adults of various ages, and cord blood. To rule out contamination, the twin experiments were replicated at different times with different library preparation protocols.

Every donor in the study was a healthy Caucasian. Miltenyi CD45RO+ enrichment and human naive T-cell isolation kits were used to isolate memory (CD45RO+) and naive T cells from PBMC. Library prep was done by 5' RACE. The instrument was an Illumina HiSeq 2000. A universal primer binding site was added through template switching, and the final cDNA carried a unique molecular identifier so that TCR cDNA molecules could be counted accurately. Specific primers in the conserved constant-segment region were used to synthesize first-strand cDNA for TCR alpha and beta chains. Each cDNA library was double barcoded, with a SMART-Mk sample barcode plus Illumina barcodes, to control for contamination. Two successive PCR steps introduced TruSeq adapter sequences along with Illumina sample barcodes. TCR alpha and beta cDNA libraries were sequenced on the Illumina HiSeq platform with custom primers. The paper's processing steps were these. MiGEC processed the raw reads to extract unique molecular identifiers, while MiXCR was used to determine the CDR3 positions. For each individual, recombination models were inferred using an EM algorithm with the repgenHMM and IGoR tools. The tcR package in R was used for shared clonotype analysis, with sharing normalized by the product of cloneset sizes. To study raw recombination without the effects of thymic and clonal selection, out-of-frame nonproductive sequences were analyzed. TCRdb trimmed the raw reads at Q25, called clones with MiXCR and kept productive beta chains. Rows are combined by CDR3 protein, so each entry shows the most common genes and DNA. These V and J calls rely on TCRdb rather than the paper's analysis. For this sample there are a few hundred thousand distinct CDR3 sequences; roughly 10% appear just once. 9% to 10% of the sample is held by the ten biggest clonotypes.

Notes on this clonotype: This receptor's antigen is unknown. No quality values exist for individual bases; no much larger clone is one base distant.

Findings and caveats that apply to the study as a whole: Excess twin sharing in beta out-of-frame sequences was weaker because fewer shared sequences lowered the signal-to-noise ratio. Abundant cord blood beta clonotypes had fewer insertions, young adult naive repertoires showed a similar but weaker trend, and memory repertoires showed no such trend. Compared with coincidental sharing between unrelated individuals, an excess of low generation-probability sequences was observed among out-of-frame TCR alpha sequences shared between twins. In monozygotic twins, out-of-frame TCR alpha sharing was systematically underestimated by recombination models, although the models agreed with sharing between unrelated individuals. Because the same donors could not be followed over many years, the conclusions relied on cross-sectional statistical analysis. Invariant T cells such as MAIT and iNKT could partly confound zero-insertion analyses, although diverse VJ usage argued against such confounding for most clonotypes.

Looking up the germline V gene yields CDR1 KGHSH and CDR2 LQKENI. The CDR3 has 18 amino acids, counting the end cysteine and phenylalanine. CDR3 DNA only is kept here, 54 bases in frame from base 1. V is shortened by 2 bases, J by 2 bases, and the region joining them spans 19 bases. Sequencing input: memory T cells sorted from blood. Per the publication, the cell subset or site label means: CD45RO+ enriched T cells. The chain links TRBV18 with TRBJ2-1; TRBD1 is a weak D gene call, 5 bases matching. The sequence was collected from a middle-aged man in good health. The CDR3 sequence is CASSPESTGPSPYNEQFF. The nucleotide sequence reads TGTGCCAGCTCACCAGAATCCACAGGCCCCTCACCCTACAATGAGCAGTTCTTC.